Listed below are T cell receptor beta chains from one sample, sequenced in a study of T cell repertoires in cytomegalovirus infection. Each CDR3 protein is one row after TCRdb ran MiXCR on the reads. The sample has fewer than 130,000 distinct CDR3 sequences, 35% to 50% seen once; the top ten hold roughly 70%. The antigens of these receptors remain unknown. Sequencing used CD8+ T cells from cultured PBMCs, obtained from culture after CMV antigen stimulation. These receptors were taken from a human donor in good health (CMV status not recorded). Some clones in this sample may be carry-over from other donors' samples. CDR3s include the opening cysteine and the closing phenylalanine or tryptophan.

J gene | V gene | CDR3 protein
TRBJ1-1 | TRBV7-8 | CASSLVRQLGTEAFF
TRBJ2-1 | TRBV29-1 | CSVLGDNEQFF
TRBJ1-2 | TRBV7-6 | CASSGGGVVGYTF
TRBJ2-7 | TRBV7-2 | CASSQGSYEQYF
TRBJ1-5 | TRBV7-4 | CASSRRAQFGGNQPQHF
TRBJ1-1 | TRBV7-6 | CASSLVGKNTEAFF
TRBJ1-5 | TRBV2 | CASTEGPPNQPQHF
TRBJ1-2 | TRBV19 | CASSIDPAYGYTF
TRBJ2-1 | TRBV7-8 | CASSSTQGGGAKNEQFF
TRBJ2-2 | TRBV19 | CASRPGVYTGELFF
TRBJ2-6 | TRBV11-2 | CASSLHGSSGANVLTF
TRBJ1-2 | TRBV4-1 | CASSQTTGLIYGYTF
TRBJ1-1 | TRBV4-1 | CASSQAGVLNTEAFF
TRBJ1-1 | TRBV7-8 | CASSLDRSPEAFF
TRBJ2-7 | TRBV6-5 | CASSYGRAGGSYEQYF
TRBJ1-5 | TRBV7-6 | CASSLGSGIYSNQPQHF
TRBJ2-1 | TRBV7-3 | CASSLIRGGADEQFF
TRBJ1-1 | TRBV12-3/TRBV12-4 | CASSPSGGSEAFF
TRBJ1-5 | TRBV6-2/TRBV6-3 | CASSYSAPHQPQHF